This T cell receptor (beta chain) was obtained from a study of blood T cells in healthy people across ages. The second PCR ran roughly 6 to 11 cycles with a sample-barcoded 5' primer and J-beta primers. Each of the cDNA molecules was tagged by a template-switch adaptor with 12 random nucleotides. TCRdb fed the 5' RACE reads into MiXCR, producing one record per CDR3 protein. Of roughly 1.9 million distinct CDR3 sequences in the sample, about two fifths were seen once. Caucasian individuals from Russia who were healthy and aged about 6 to 95 acted as donors. This TCR was recovered from a human donor in good health. The material sequenced was blood.

CDR3 amino acids: CASSLGRGALQETQYF. The DNA of the CDR3 is TGTGCCAGCAGTTTGGGTCGGGGGGCCCTCCAAGAGACCCAGTACTTC. The chain has TRBV28 and TRBJ2-5; a possible D gene is TRBD2 (7 bases). Per the germline V gene, CDR1 is MDHEN and CDR2 is SYDVKM. The germline V and J ends were trimmed by 3 bases and 1 base, with 15 bases remaining between them. The CDR3 is 16 residues long.